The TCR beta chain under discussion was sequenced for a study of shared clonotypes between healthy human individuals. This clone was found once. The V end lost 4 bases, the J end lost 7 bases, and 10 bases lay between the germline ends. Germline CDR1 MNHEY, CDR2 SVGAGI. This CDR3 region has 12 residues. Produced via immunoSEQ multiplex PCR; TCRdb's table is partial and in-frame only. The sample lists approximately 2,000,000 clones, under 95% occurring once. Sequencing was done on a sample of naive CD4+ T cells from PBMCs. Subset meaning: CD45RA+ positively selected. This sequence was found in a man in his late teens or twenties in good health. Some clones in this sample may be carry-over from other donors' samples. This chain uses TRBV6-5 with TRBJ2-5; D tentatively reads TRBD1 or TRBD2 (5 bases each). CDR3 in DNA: TGTGCCAGCAGTTGGGACCGCGGGACCCAGTACTTC. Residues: CASSWDRGTQYF.